This T cell receptor beta chain originates from a study of shared clonotypes between healthy human individuals. Findings of the study overall: Generation of non-shared clonotypes was less probable than generation of clonotypes shared by all four donors.

J was trimmed by 2 bases and V by 0 bases; bases with no gene match: 3. This CDR3 has 17 amino acids. Looked up from germline, CDR1 is SGHRS and CDR2 is YFSETQ. In regard to this clone: Its cognate antigen is unknown. Other DNA variants within this sample encode the same CDR3.

Over several immunoSEQ plates, each subset's genomic DNA was distributed in even portions. TCRdb keeps only in-frame clones here, not all; method: immunoSEQ multiplex PCR. The sample gives over a million clones, about 76% of which show up once; 1.2% to 1.5% is in the top ten. V gene TRBV5-1 combines with J gene TRBJ2-1; the match to TRBD2 covers 12 bases. The TCR originated in a man younger than 35 in good health. Specimen: memory CD4+ T cells sorted from blood. As for subset: CD45RA-negative fraction. CDR3 protein: CASSLAASGRAYNEQFF. The CDR3, as DNA: TGCGCCAGCAGCTTGGCGGCTAGCGGGAGGGCCTACAATGAGCAGTTCTTC. The variable domain in full, completed from reference TRBV5-1 and TRBJ2-1, reads KAGVTQTPRYLIKTRGQQVTLSCSPISGHRSVSWYQQTPGQGLQFLFEYFSETQRNKGNFPGRFSGRQFSNSRSEMNVSTLELGDSALYLCASSLAASGRAYNEQFFGPGTRLTVL.